The 29 T cell receptor beta chains below were found in one sample sequenced in a study of Ad26.COV2.S vaccination and SARS-CoV-2 variants (dated by TCRdb to the early 2020s). Interpreted using the paper, the treatment or condition label stands for: 19 received Ad26.COV2.S at low or high dose, single or two shots; five or six received placebo; per-sample allocation not given. Repertoires of vaccine and placebo recipients were sequenced from samples collected on day 63 after the first injection. Library creation used the immunoSEQ multiplex PCR assay. The table was pulled from immuneACCESS by TCRdb, which kept in-frame rearrangements only. Such tables lose some clones; where checked, under half of the loss comes from unresolved V genes, and the rest has no known cause. This sample gives fewer than 300,000 clones in total; around 87% of them show up just once. The ten largest account for around 3% of the sample.

The sequencing here drew on peripheral blood, taken in a trial of Ad26.COV2.S vaccine versus placebo. The receptor set was obtained from a person aged 18-65 years who received the Ad26.COV2.S COVID-19 vaccine or a placebo.

The V and J genes are TRBV28 and TRBJ2-1, with D perhaps being TRBD1 or TRBD2 (5 bases each). V was cut by 5 bases and J by 0 bases, with 17 bases left in between. The CDR3 length is 17 residues. Germline CDR1 and CDR2: MDHEN and SYDVKM. CDR3 in DNA: TGTGCCAGCAGTACCCCTGAGGGAAGGGGCTCCTACAATGAGCAGTTCTTC. It codes for CASSTPEGRGSYNEQFF.

This sequence joins TRBV5-1 and TRBJ2-7; D perhaps matches TRBD2 (6 bases). The CDR3 totals 14 residues. Germline-derived CDR1 and CDR2 are SGHRS and YFSETQ. Trimming removed 1 base at V and 0 bases at J, with 8 bases between. The DNA of the CDR3 is TGCGCCAGCAGCTTGAGGGGACTCTCCTACGAGCAGTACTTC. Encoded protein: CASSLRGLSYEQYF. Full variable domain (remainder filled in from reference TRBV5-1 and TRBJ2-7): KAGVTQTPRYLIKTRGQQVTLSCSPISGHRSVSWYQQTPGQGLQFLFEYFSETQRNKGNFPGRFSGRQFSNSRSEMNVSTLELGDSALYLCASSLRGLSYEQYFGPGTRLTVT.

V gene TRBV18 combines with J gene TRBJ2-4, with TRBD2 as a possible D gene (5 bases). Trimming stripped 3 bases from V and 1 base from J, with 13 bases between. Looked up from germline, CDR1 is KGHSH and CDR2 is LQKENI. The CDR3 sequence is 16 residues long. The CDR3 DNA follows: TGTGCCAGCTCACCGGCTTGGGAGCTGGCCAAAAACATTCAGTACTTC. Translating gives CASSPAWELAKNIQYF.

The rearrangement links TRBV5-4 to TRBJ2-1, with TRBD1 matching 9 bases. The CDR3 is 16 residues long. J lost 8 bases, V lost 0 bases, and 9 bases had no gene match. CDR1 is SGHNT and CDR2 is YYREEE in the germline V gene (reference sequence). DNA for the CDR3: TGTGCCAGCAGCTTGGCGAGGGGACAGGGAGACCATGAGCAGTTCTTC. Residues: CASSLARGQGDHEQFF. Looking up the rest from reference TRBV5-4 and TRBJ2-1 gives the full variable domain: ETGVTQSPTHLIKTRGQQVTLRCSSQSGHNTVSWYQQALGQGPQFIFQYYREEENGRGNFPPRFSGLQFPNYSSELNVNALELDDSALYLCASSLARGQGDHEQFFGPGTRLTVL.

This clone was detected once. J is TRBJ2-5 and V is TRBV4-2; D may be TRBD2 (6 bases). The CDR3 contains 18 residues. Germline loops: CDR1 LGHNA, CDR2 YNFKEQ. V was shortened by 1 base and J by 5 bases, with 23 bases between the two germline ends. CDR3 sequence reads: CASSQVEGSAVKEETQYF. The CDR3 nucleotides are TGTGCCAGCAGCCAAGTGGAGGGTAGCGCAGTAAAAGAGGAGACCCAGTACTTC.

This chain uses TRBV7-2 with TRBJ2-5, with 7 bases identical to TRBD2. CDR1 and CDR2 from the germline V gene are SGHTA and FQGNSA. The CDR3 covers 17 residues. V shed 6 bases, J shed 7 bases, and the junction held 20 bases outside the gene matches. CDR3 coding DNA: TGTGCCAGCAGGGGGGTCGTTGCGGGAGATCATATTGGGACCCAGTACTTC. Its protein product is CASRGVVAGDHIGTQYF.

This clone appeared a single time. V gene TRBV15 combines with J gene TRBJ1-4; possibly TRBD1 for D (5 bases). Germline CDR1 LNHNV, CDR2 YYDKDF (reference sequence). The CDR3 is 14 amino acids. Trimming cost V 1 base and J 6 bases, with 9 bases left between them. This CDR3 reads CATSRAQGDEKLFF. The CDR3 DNA follows: TGTGCCACCAGCAGAGCCCAGGGAGATGAAAAACTGTTTTTT.

This clone was counted between two and nine times. The chain employs TRBV30 and TRBJ1-2; D not resolved. Germline V gene lookup returns CDR1 GTSNPN and CDR2 SVGIG (reference sequence). The CDR3 is made up of 13 amino acids. V was clipped by 4 bases and J by 3 bases, with 12 bases between them. CDR3 DNA sequence: TGTGCCTGGATCAAGGGTGCAGACTATGGCTACACCTTC. Residues: CAWIKGADYGYTF.

The V call is TRBV3-1 (or the pseudogene TRBV3-2), the J call TRBJ1-6; 8 nucleotides align to TRBD1. Germline lookup yields CDR1 LGHDT and CDR2 YNNKEL (reference sequence). CDR3 size: 14 residues. V dropped 4 bases and J dropped 7; count of bases not matched to a gene: 3. The CDR3 region is CASSLRTGNSPLHF. The CDR3 bases are TGTGCCAGCAGCCTACGGACAGGGAATTCACCCCTCCACTTT.

V gene TRBV5-1 combines with J gene TRBJ2-3; perhaps TRBD2 as D (6 bases). The germline CDR1 and CDR2 sequences are SGHRS and YFSETQ. V shed 4 bases and J shed 8 bases, with 14 bases lying between them. The CDR3 is 13 residues long. In DNA form, the CDR3 reads TGCGCCAGCAGCGAGGGACTGGGGGGTACGCAGTATTTT. Translated: CASSEGLGGTQYF. Together with reference TRBV5-1 and TRBJ2-3, the CDR3 gives the full variable domain: KAGVTQTPRYLIKTRGQQVTLSCSPISGHRSVSWYQQTPGQGLQFLFEYFSETQRNKGNFPGRFSGRQFSNSRSEMNVSTLELGDSALYLCASSEGLGGTQYFGPGTRLTVL.

The rearrangement joins TRBV5-4 to TRBJ2-5, with TRBD2 matching over 7 bases. Trimming removed 5 bases from V and 5 bases from J; junction bases left unmatched: 15. The germline CDR1 and CDR2 sequences are SGHNT and YYREEE (reference sequence). There are 16 residues in the CDR3. This CDR3 is CASRMAGGSLGETQYF. As DNA, the CDR3 is TGTGCCAGCAGGATGGCGGGCGGGAGTTTAGGGGAGACCCAGTACTTC. Filled out from reference TRBV5-4 and TRBJ2-5, the complete variable domain reads ETGVTQSPTHLIKTRGQQVTLRCSSQSGHNTVSWYQQALGQGPQFIFQYYREEENGRGNFPPRFSGLQFPNYSSELNVNALELDDSALYLCASRMAGGSLGETQYFGPGTRLLVL.

The V and J genes are TRBV4-1 and TRBJ2-7; TRBD2 agrees at 9 bases. The CDR3 spans 16 residues. The V gene's germline CDR1 is MGHRA and CDR2 YSYEKL. V was clipped by 4 bases and J by 3 bases; unmatched bases: 10. CDR3 DNA sequence: TGCGCCAGCAGCCCGGCGGGGGGGCTAGCGTACTACGAGCAGTACTTC. This encodes CASSPAGGLAYYEQYF.

The DNA for the CDR3 is TGTGCCAGCAGTGAACGGACAGGGGCGAACTATGGCTACACCTTC. Protein product: CASSERTGANYGYTF. The gene calls are TRBV2 and TRBJ1-2; the match to TRBD1 covers 9 bases. With 2 bases clipped from V and 2 bases from J, the junction kept 3 bases outside the gene matches. The germline V gene encodes CDR1 SNHLY and CDR2 FYNNEI. The CDR3 covers 15 residues.

The chain has TRBV9 and TRBJ2-5; TRBD2 agrees at 7 bases. Per germline, CDR1 SGDLS and CDR2 YYNGEE. The junction had 5 bases not matched to a gene; V was cut back by 4 bases and J by 2 bases. The CDR3 extends over 14 amino acids. The CDR3 loop is CASSYGGGQETQYF. The CDR3, as DNA: TGTGCCAGCAGCTATGGGGGGGGTCAAGAGACCCAGTACTTC.

The chain couples TRBV7-9 to TRBJ2-4; the D call may be TRBD1 or TRBD2 (5 bases each). The CDR3 contains 14 residues. Trimming took 3 bases from V and 0 from J, leaving 6 bases between them. CDR1 SEHNR and CDR2 FQNEAQ come from the germline V gene (reference sequence). The CDR3 spells CASSLGVAKNIQYF. In DNA form, the CDR3 reads TGTGCCAGCAGCTTGGGGGTAGCCAAAAACATTCAGTACTTC.

The chain has TRBV2 and TRBJ2-2, with D possibly being TRBD1 or TRBD2 (6 bases each). Trimming removed 8 bases from V and 4 bases from J, with 17 bases in between. Germline lookup yields CDR1 SNHLY and CDR2 FYNNEI. The CDR3 has 15 residues. CDR3 nucleotide sequence: TGTGCCAGCCGTATTGGAGGGGGAATCACCGGGGAGCTGTTTTTT. It is translated as CASRIGGGITGELFF.

V is TRBV7-9 and J is TRBJ1-4; D call uncertain. Per germline, CDR1 SEHNR and CDR2 FQNEAQ (reference sequence). This CDR3 region has 14 residues. The ends were cut back, 3 bases at V and 7 bases at J, with 12 bases in the middle. As DNA, the CDR3 is TGTGCCAGCAGCTTTCAGTGGGAAAGTGAAAAACTGTTTTTT. Its protein is CASSFQWESEKLFF.

This clone is medium-sized. The genes are TRBV7-3 and TRBJ1-6, with TRBD1 matching 8 bases. Trimming took 4 bases from V and 0 from J; bases not matched to a gene: 5. Germline V gives CDR1 SGHTA, CDR2 FQGTGA. The CDR3 is 17 amino acids. CDR3 sequence (DNA): TGTGCCAGCAGCTCAACAGGGGGAACCTCCTATAATTCACCCCTCCACTTT. Protein product: CASSSTGGTSYNSPLHF.

This chain connects TRBV7-6 to TRBJ2-3, with D perhaps TRBD1 or TRBD2 (5 bases each). The germline V and J ends were trimmed by 1 base and 1 base, with 9 bases remaining between them. This CDR3 contains 15 residues. Looked up from germline, CDR1 is SGHVS and CDR2 is FNYEAQ. CDR3 nucleotides: TGTGCCAGCAGCTTAGGTTCGGGGCGCACAGATACGCAGTATTTT. This sequence encodes CASSLGSGRTDTQYF.

The rearrangement uses TRBV9 and TRBJ2-3; TRBD1 aligns across 7 bases. This CDR3 is 15 amino acids long. V trimming: 4 bases; J trimming: 2 bases; junction bases outside the gene matches: 7. Germline V CDR1 and CDR2: SGDLS, YYNGEE. The CDR3 protein is CASSFRDRYTDTQYF. CDR3 DNA: TGTGCCAGCAGCTTTCGGGACAGATACACAGATACGCAGTATTTT.

V gene TRBV6-5 combines with J gene TRBJ2-5; 10 bases line up with TRBD2. The CDR3 extends over 16 amino acids. V lost 4 bases to trimming and J lost 5 bases; unmatched junction nucleotides: 10. Germline loops: CDR1 MNHEY, CDR2 SVGAGI. In DNA form, the CDR3 reads TGTGCCAGCAGTTTAGGTAGCGGGGGGTTAGGGGAGACCCAGTACTTC. It yields the protein CASSLGSGGLGETQYF.

The chain recombines TRBV7-6 with TRBJ2-3; 15 positions match TRBD2. The CDR3 consists of 17 residues. Trimming at V came to 2 bases and at J to 6 bases, leaving 6 bases not matched to a gene. The germline gives CDR1 SGHVS, CDR2 FNYEAQ. DNA of the CDR3: TGTGCCAGCAGCTTAAGGACTAGCGGGGGGGCAGGGGATACGCAGTATTTT. It specifies CASSLRTSGGAGDTQYF.

The chain links TRBV5-1 to TRBJ1-2; D is undetermined. The CDR3 has 13 amino acids. CDR1 SGHRS and CDR2 YFSETQ come from the germline V gene. The V and J ends lost 2 bases and 2 bases respectively, with 7 bases between them. The DNA for the CDR3 is TGCGCCAGCAGCTTAAACGGCAACTATGGCTACACCTTC. Translated: CASSLNGNYGYTF.

The chain employs TRBV15 and TRBJ2-7; 12 bases map to TRBD2. From germline, CDR1 is LNHNV and CDR2 YYDKDF (reference sequence). Losses at the gene ends were 9 bases for V and 6 bases for J; bases not matched to a gene: 9. This CDR3 has 14 residues. CDR3 in amino acids: CATSLAGGRGEQYF. CDR3 sequence (DNA): TGTGCCACTAGTCTAGCGGGGGGGCGAGGCGAGCAGTACTTC.

V is TRBV6-5 and J is TRBJ2-1; possibly TRBD2 for D (6 bases). CDR1 is MNHEY and CDR2 is SVGAGI in the germline V gene. The germline V and J ends were trimmed by 5 bases and 7 bases, with 12 bases remaining between them. The CDR3 loop spans 13 amino acids. CDR3 sequence (DNA): TGTGCCAGCAGTCGACTAGGACTGAATGAGCAGTTCTTC. As protein: CASSRLGLNEQFF.

J is TRBJ1-5 and V is TRBV3-1 (or the pseudogene TRBV3-2), with TRBD1 identical over 7 bases. With 5 bases clipped from V and 3 bases from J, the junction kept 7 bases outside the gene matches. Germline values: CDR1 LGHDT, CDR2 YNNKEL (reference sequence). The CDR3 is 15 residues long. CDR3 region: CASSIGTANNQPQHF. CDR3 DNA sequence: TGTGCCAGCAGCATAGGGACAGCCAACAATCAGCCCCAGCATTTT.

The DNA for the CDR3 is TGTGCCAGCAGTCTACAGAACTACGAGCAGTACTTC. The encoded protein is CASSLQNYEQYF. V gene TRBV28 combines with J gene TRBJ2-7; no clear D gene. The CDR3 spans 12 residues. The ends were cut back, 5 bases at V and 3 bases at J, with 8 bases in the middle. Germline lookup yields CDR1 MDHEN and CDR2 SYDVKM.

This clone was observed at least ten times. The chain uses TRBV23-1 and TRBJ1-4, with TRBD1 as a possible D gene (6 bases). TRBV23-1 qualifies as an ORF whose function is uncertain. Trimming removed 11 bases at V and 4 bases at J, with 17 bases between. The CDR3 is 14 amino acids. CDR3 sequence reads: CARKKDSLNEKLFF. CDR3 in DNA: TGCGCCCGAAAAAAGGACAGCCTTAATGAAAAACTGTTTTTT.

The rearrangement links TRBV19 to TRBJ2-5; tentatively, D is TRBD1 or TRBD2 (6 bases each). Trimming left V 5 bases short and J 2 bases short, with 18 bases between. CDR1 and CDR2 from the germline V gene are LNHDA and SQIVND (reference sequence). The CDR3 runs 16 residues. The CDR3 bases are TGTGCCAGTAGTGGGGGGCGGGCAATTACTCAAGAGACCCAGTACTTC. Amino acids: CASSGGRAITQETQYF.